This TCR beta chain was identified during a study of ipilimumab plus nivolumab after autologous stem cell transplantation listed by TCRdb under 2021. Turning to the overall study: The median number of doses received by trial patients was roughly 5 for ipilimumab and about eight for nivolumab. Patients with high-risk diffuse large B cell lymphoma, mature T cell lymphoma, or multiple myeloma undergoing autologous transplant were enrolled in the trial. The intent-to-treat population of the trial consisted of approximately 35 patients. Results and caveats for the whole study, not just this receptor: The authors stated that profiles of the T cell receptor repertoire, regulatory T cell phenotype and gut microbiota provided a biologic rationale for studying this approach further. The authors concluded that combined checkpoint inhibition appeared tolerable when used as consolidation after transplant.

Note on this clone: The specificity of this receptor is unknown. No per-base quality is available; no much larger clone lies one base away.

The library was prepared using the immunoSEQ multiplex PCR assay. TCRdb's version of the immuneACCESS table is confined to in-frame rearrangements and falls short of the full clone set. An unresolved V gene accounts for under half of the shortfall where checked; the remainder is of unknown origin. This sample has almost 15,000 clones in its table, and 65% to 80% of those were observed once. In total, the top ten clones hold more than 9% of the sample. Ipilimumab was given at 1 mg/kg intravenously on day 1 of selected weeks, and checkpoint therapy started 14 to 28 days after autologous transplant. Nivolumab was administered at 3 mg/kg intravenously on day 1 of weeks 1, 4, 7, 10, and every two weeks through week 26. Combined checkpoint inhibition with ipilimumab and nivolumab as consolidation after autologous stem cell transplantation was tested in a Phase Ib clinical trial. The CDR1 and CDR2 encoded by the germline V gene (reference sequence) are LNHNV and YYDKDF. For this chain, trimming is 0 bases at the V end and 3 bases at the J end, and the number of junction bases without a gene match is 4. CDR3 length: 16 amino acids, cysteine to phenylalanine. The CDR3 DNA has 48 bases and is translated from base 1.

The receptor chain draws on TRBV15 and TRBJ2-3, with 9 junctional bases fitting TRBD2. The origin of this receptor is a male donor with primary mediastinal lymphoma. The source was PBMCs, collected in a trial of ipilimumab plus nivolumab as post-transplant consolidation. The DNA sequence reads TGTGCCACCAGCAGAGAAGCGGGGGGTTTGACAGATACGCAGTATTTT. It codes for CATSREAGGLTDTQYF.